Shown below are 14 T cell receptor beta chains from a single sample sequenced in a study of Graves' ophthalmopathy and Graves' hyperthyroidism. For repertoire sequencing, the TCR beta CDR3 regions were amplified from RNA transcripts. The library came from an HTBI-primed first-round RT-PCR and a second-round multiplex PCR. TCRdb reprocessed the multiplex PCR reads with MiXCR, giving one entry per CDR3 protein. The sample records around 600,000 distinct CDR3 sequences, just over 40% being singletons. The sequenced sample consisted of peripheral blood. The source is an adult man with Graves' ophthalmopathy.

V and J are TRBV20-1 and TRBJ1-4, with D unclear. The length of the CDR3 is 13 residues. In germline, CDR1 is DFQATT, CDR2 SNEGSKA (reference sequence). With 1 base removed from V and 4 bases from J, the gap between germline ends came to 7 bases. The DNA of the CDR3 is TGCAGTGCTAGAGCCGGGGTTAATGAAAAACTGTTTTTT. It encodes CSARAGVNEKLFF.

The chain is built from TRBV29-1 and TRBJ2-2; tentative D call: TRBD2 (5 bases). Germline lookup yields CDR1 SQVTM and CDR2 ANQGSEA. Trimming stripped 4 bases from V and 5 bases from J, with 17 bases between. There are 15 residues in the CDR3. CDR3: CSVARIGGGTGELFF. As DNA, the CDR3 is TGCAGCGTTGCCCGAATAGGAGGTGGTACCGGGGAGCTGTTTTTT.

J is TRBJ1-1 and V is TRBV15; the D is unclear. Trimming took off 3 bases at V and 6 bases at J, with 8 bases between the two ends. Germline V CDR1 and CDR2: LNHNV, YYDKDF (reference sequence). The CDR3 runs 12 residues. This CDR3 reads CATSRGVSEAFF. In DNA, the CDR3 is TGTGCCACCAGCAGGGGAGTGTCTGAAGCTTTCTTT.

The genes are TRBV29-1 and TRBJ2-6, with D possibly TRBD1 on 6 matching bases. This CDR3 is 15 amino acids long. Germline loops: CDR1 SQVTM, CDR2 ANQGSEA. The V and J ends lost 4 bases and 0 bases respectively, with 10 bases between them. The CDR3 here is CSVGHRDSGANVLTF. CDR3 nucleotides: TGCAGCGTTGGACACAGGGACTCTGGGGCCAACGTCCTGACTTTC.

This clonotype was seen ten or more times. V and J are TRBV27 and TRBJ2-7; D is unclear. This CDR3 is 11 amino acids long. Trimming shortened V by 4 bases and J by 6 bases, and 7 bases separated the two germline ends. The germline CDR1 and CDR2 sequences are MNHEY and SMNVEV (reference sequence). CDR3 DNA sequence: TGTGCCAGCAGTTCCCAATCCGAGCAGTACTTC. Translated, it gives CASSSQSEQYF.

This clonotype was picked up many times. This chain links TRBV7-2 with TRBJ1-5; the D gene is possibly TRBD1 (5 bases). V lost 3 bases, J lost 3 bases, and 15 bases lay in between. The length of the CDR3 is 16 residues. CDR1 is SGHTA, CDR2 FQGNSA, per germline. CDR3 residues: CASSFGGSANNQPQHF. CDR3 sequence (DNA): TGTGCCAGCAGCTTCGGGGGTTCCGCGAACAATCAGCCCCAGCATTTT.

This clonotype has more than one count but fewer than ten. The chain links TRBV12-3 or TRBV12-4 to TRBJ1-6; 9 bases are a match to TRBD1. This CDR3 contains 16 residues. V lost 4 bases to trimming and J lost 8 bases; unmatched junction nucleotides: 9. CDR3 protein: CASSYSAGTGHSPLHF. The CDR3, as DNA: TGTGCCAGCAGTTACTCAGCCGGGACAGGGCATTCACCCCTCCACTTT.

As regards this clonotype: A read error is possible here, since a much larger clone lies one base away. V gene TRBV10-3 combines with J gene TRBJ1-1; D not certain. The ends were cut back, 5 bases at V and 10 bases at J, with 11 bases in the middle. Germline V gene sequence: CDR1 ENHRY, CDR2 SYGVKD. The CDR3 has 11 amino acids. The CDR3 bases are TGTGCCATCAGTTTGTCCGTCGGAGCTTTCTTT. Translated, it gives CAISLSVGAFF.

This clonotype has at least ten counts. The chain is built from TRBV29-1 and TRBJ2-7; D is undetermined. This CDR3 contains 14 residues. Germline V gene data show CDR1 as SQVTM and CDR2 as ANQGSEA. Trimming took off 0 bases at V and 6 bases at J, with 15 bases between the two ends. This chain's CDR3 is CSVEEDRDTAEQYF. The CDR3 nucleotides read TGCAGCGTTGAAGAGGATAGGGATACCGCCGAGCAGTACTTC.

CDR3 sequence reads: CASGRPGGISYGYTF. The CDR3 nucleotides read TGTGCCAGCGGTAGGCCAGGGGGCATTTCCTATGGCTACACCTTC. The chain couples TRBV12-3 or TRBV12-4 to TRBJ1-2, with TRBD1 matching 8 bases. The ends lost 8 bases at V and 4 bases at J; junction bases unmatched: 12. The CDR3 consists of 15 residues.

Worth noting for this clonotype: This may be a read error: a much more frequent sequence differs by one nucleotide. The rearrangement links TRBV24-1 to TRBJ2-2, with 9 bases fitting TRBD2. There are 16 residues in the CDR3. Germline CDR1 and CDR2: KGHDR and SFDVKD. Trimming took 12 bases from V and 2 from J; bases not matched to a gene: 12. The CDR3 reads CALEAGTSNNTGELFF. The CDR3 DNA reads TGTGCCCTTGAAGCCGGGACTAGCAACAACACCGGGGAGCTGTTTTTT.

The V gene is TRBV7-9, the J gene TRBJ2-7, with TRBD2 as a possible D gene (7 bases). Trimming stripped 8 bases from V and 5 bases from J, with 13 bases between. The CDR3 contains 12 residues. Per germline, CDR1 SEHNR and CDR2 FQNEAQ (reference sequence). The CDR3 region has the DNA TGTGCCAGCGGGGGGGCGGGTGACGAGCAGTACTTC. Its translation: CASGGAGDEQYF.

This clonotype was picked up many times. The chain employs TRBV7-9 and TRBJ1-1; 9 bases align to TRBD1. This CDR3 contains 14 residues. V shed 5 bases, J shed 6 bases, and the junction held 7 bases outside the gene matches. The germline CDR1 and CDR2 sequences are SEHNR and FQNEAQ (reference sequence). CDR3 protein: CASSTGTGSAEAFF. The CDR3 DNA reads TGTGCCAGCAGCACCGGGACAGGGAGCGCTGAAGCTTTCTTT.

This rearrangement joins TRBV7-9 to TRBJ1-6; D not certain. The V and J ends lost 7 bases and 12 bases respectively, with 16 bases between them. CDR3 length: 13 amino acids. The germline V gene encodes CDR1 SEHNR and CDR2 FQNEAQ (reference sequence). CDR3 sequence reads: CASTDAGVLPLHF. CDR3 DNA sequence: TGTGCCAGCACCGATGCTGGGGTGTTACCCCTCCACTTT.